One sample yielded the 21 T cell receptor beta chains listed below, sequenced in a study of blood T cell repertoires in COVID-19 (dated by TCRdb to between 2020 and 2021). Library creation used the immunoSEQ multiplex PCR assay. The table was pulled from immuneACCESS by TCRdb, which kept in-frame rearrangements only. Such tables lose some clones; where checked, under half of the loss comes from unresolved V genes, and the rest has no known cause. The sample includes about 190,000 clones, with approximately 91% observed a single time. The leading ten clones occupy about 6.7% of the sample. What was sequenced was peripheral blood. The receptor source for this set is a man in his forties or fifties with acute or convalescent COVID-19.

The chain couples TRBV3-1 (or the pseudogene TRBV3-2) to TRBJ2-6, with D possibly being TRBD2 (6 bases). Deletions cut 0 bases from V and 4 bases from J, with 10 bases between. The CDR3 loop spans 16 amino acids. Germline CDR1 is LGHDT and CDR2 is YNNKEL (reference sequence). CDR3 DNA sequence: TGTGCCAGCAGCCAAGAGGAGGGGATCGGGGCCAACGTCCTGACTTTC. Translating it yields CASSQEEGIGANVLTF.

CDR3 amino acids: CAISSLGQGNVADTQYF. The CDR3 DNA reads TGTGCCATCAGTAGCCTTGGACAGGGAAACGTAGCAGATACGCAGTATTTT. The chain has TRBV10-3 and TRBJ2-3; 8 bases align to TRBD1. V trimming: 5 bases; J trimming: 4 bases; junction bases outside the gene matches: 14. The CDR3 has 17 amino acids. Germline V CDR1 and CDR2: ENHRY, SYGVKD.

The V call is TRBV30, the J call TRBJ1-3; a possible D gene is TRBD1 (6 bases). Between the trimmed V and J ends, which lost 8 bases and 4 bases, there was a span of 15 bases. The CDR3 is 13 amino acids. Germline V gives CDR1 GTSNPN, CDR2 SVGIG (reference sequence). This chain's CDR3 is CARRTGPGNTIYF. The DNA of the CDR3 is TGTGCCCGGCGAACAGGGCCCGGAAACACCATATATTTT.

The V call is TRBV5-4, the J call TRBJ2-1, with 11 bases lining up with TRBD2. The ends lost 0 bases at V and 9 bases at J; junction bases unmatched: 11. CDR3 size: 17 residues. Germline V gives CDR1 SGHNT, CDR2 YYREEE (reference sequence). CDR3 sequence: CASSLVPLAGGPSEQFF. Written as DNA, the CDR3 is TGTGCCAGCAGCTTGGTACCCTTAGCGGGGGGGCCGAGTGAGCAGTTCTTC.

The chain employs TRBV5-1 and TRBJ2-1; 9 nucleotides agree with TRBD2. V gave up 2 bases and J gave up 9 bases; unmatched junction bases: 9. The CDR3 loop spans 15 amino acids. CDR1 is SGHRS, CDR2 YFSETQ, per germline. The CDR3 DNA follows: TGCGCCAGCAGCTTTACTAGCGGGCGAACGTTTGAGCAGTTCTTC. Protein product: CASSFTSGRTFEQFF.

V is TRBV19 and J is TRBJ1-1; the match to TRBD1 covers 7 bases. The ends lost 6 bases at V and 2 bases at J; junction bases unmatched: 6. The CDR3 covers 14 residues. Germline CDR1 is LNHDA and CDR2 is SQIVND (reference sequence). In DNA form, the CDR3 reads TGTGCCAGTAGATGGGACAGATATAACACTGAAGCTTTCTTT. Translation: CASRWDRYNTEAFF. Looking up the rest from reference TRBV19 and TRBJ1-1 gives the full variable domain: DGGITQSPKYLFRKEGQNVTLSCEQNLNHDAMYWYRQDPGQGLRLIYYSQIVNDFQKGDIAEGYSVSREKKESFPLTVTSAQKNPTAFYLCASRWDRYNTEAFFGQGTRLTVV.

The gene calls are TRBV7-2 and TRBJ1-2; the D is unclear. The germline CDR1 and CDR2 sequences are SGHTA and FQGNSA. This CDR3 has 11 residues. The V end was cut by 1 base, the J end by 8 bases, with 5 bases between. The CDR3 nucleotides read TGTGCCAGCAGCTTAGTTCTGGGCTACACCTTC. This codes for CASSLVLGYTF.

This clone was counted a few times. The V and J genes are TRBV6-2 or TRBV6-3 and TRBJ1-6; D call uncertain. The CDR3 covers 15 residues. Germline CDR1 MNHEY, CDR2 SVGEGT. Trimming shortened V by 0 bases and J by 7 bases, and 10 bases separated the two germline ends. CDR3 bases: TGTGCCAGCAGTTACTCGGCGATGAGGAATTCACCCCTCCACTTT. It specifies CASSYSAMRNSPLHF.

V usage is TRBV7-9 and J usage is TRBJ2-2; 9 bases match TRBD1. CDR1 and CDR2 from the germline V gene are SEHNR and FQNEAQ (reference sequence). The CDR3 contains 17 residues. V shed 0 bases, J shed 4 bases, and the junction held 6 bases outside the gene matches. The DNA for the CDR3 is TGTGCCAGCAGCTTAGCGGGACAGGGCAAAACCACCGGGGAGCTGTTTTTT. Protein product: CASSLAGQGKTTGELFF. The full variable domain, completed using reference TRBV7-9 and TRBJ2-2, is DTGVSQNPRHKITKRGQNVTFRCDPISEHNRLYWYRQTLGQGPEFLTYFQNEAQLEKSRLLSDRFSAERPKGSFSTLEIQRTEQGDSAMYLCASSLAGQGKTTGELFFGEGSRLTVL.

This clone came up a few times. This chain links TRBV4-2 with TRBJ1-3; D may be TRBD1 (6 bases). This CDR3 has 18 residues. CDR1 and CDR2 (germline): LGHNA, YNFKEQ. Trimming stripped 4 bases from V and 0 bases from J, with 19 bases between. The CDR3 region is CASSPLQGEGLSGNTIYF. DNA for the CDR3: TGTGCCAGCAGCCCCCTACAGGGTGAGGGGCTCTCTGGAAACACCATATATTTT.

J is TRBJ2-7 and V is TRBV6-5, with TRBD1 identical over 10 bases. The germline V gene encodes CDR1 MNHEY and CDR2 SVGAGI. With V trimmed by 4 bases and J by 6 bases, 6 bases remained unmatched. The CDR3 sequence is 14 residues long. The CDR3 here is CASSWSGTGAEQYF. CDR3 in DNA: TGTGCCAGCAGTTGGTCCGGGACAGGGGCCGAGCAGTACTTC.

This chain joins TRBV5-4 and TRBJ2-3; 9 nucleotides match TRBD2. The CDR3 runs to 18 residues. V lost 1 base and J lost 4; bases outside the gene matches: 13. CDR1 and CDR2 (germline): SGHNT, YYREEE (reference sequence). The CDR3 DNA is TGTGCCAGCAGCTTGTATTCGGGCGGCGGGGGGGCAGCAGATACGCAGTATTTT. It codes for CASSLYSGGGGAADTQYF.

J is TRBJ2-5 and V is TRBV7-3, with 14 nucleotides matching TRBD2. The length of the CDR3 is 20 residues. V was pared by 1 base and J by 5 bases, with 15 bases of the junction left unmatched. In germline, CDR1 is SGHTA, CDR2 FQGTGA. In nucleotides, the CDR3 is TGTGCCAGCAGCTTAAATTTCCGACTAGCGGGGGGGCCCTCGGGTGAGACCCAGTACTTC. This encodes CASSLNFRLAGGPSGETQYF. The full variable domain, rest sourced from reference TRBV7-3 and TRBJ2-5, is GAGVSQTPSNKVTEKGKYVELRCDPISGHTALYWYRQSLGQGPEFLIYFQGTGAADDSGLPNDRFFAVRPEGSVSTLKIQRTERGDSAVYLCASSLNFRLAGGPSGETQYFGPGTRLLVL.

The chain links TRBV6-5 to TRBJ1-1, with 7 nucleotides matching TRBD1. CDR3 size: 15 residues. Germline V gene data show CDR1 as MNHEY and CDR2 as SVGAGI. Germline trimming cut 5 bases from V and 6 bases from J; bases unmatched to any gene: 12. The CDR3, as DNA: TGTGCCAGCAGTCCTCCGACAGGGTATAATCCTGAAGCTTTCTTT. This gives the protein CASSPPTGYNPEAFF.

V and J are TRBV19 and TRBJ1-1, with 8 bases lining up with TRBD1. Germline lookup yields CDR1 LNHDA and CDR2 SQIVND (reference sequence). The CDR3 has 14 residues. The ends lost 5 bases at V and 11 bases at J; junction bases unmatched: 13. CDR3 sequence: CASSFGQGRNQAFF. The CDR3 DNA is TGTGCCAGTAGTTTTGGACAGGGAAGGAATCAGGCTTTCTTT.

J is TRBJ1-1 and V is TRBV5-4; 11 nucleotides match TRBD1. V lost 4 bases to trimming and J lost 5 bases; unmatched junction nucleotides: 10. The CDR3 is 16 amino acids. Germline CDR1 reads SGHNT; CDR2 reads YYREEE (reference sequence). CDR3 region: CASSAYTGTGGTEAFF. In DNA, the CDR3 is TGTGCCAGCAGCGCATATACCGGGACAGGGGGAACTGAAGCTTTCTTT. The whole variable domain, remainder taken from reference TRBV5-4 and TRBJ1-1, is ETGVTQSPTHLIKTRGQQVTLRCSSQSGHNTVSWYQQALGQGPQFIFQYYREEENGRGNFPPRFSGLQFPNYSSELNVNALELDDSALYLCASSAYTGTGGTEAFFGQGTRLTVV.

The rearrangement links TRBV30 to TRBJ2-7; weak D call: TRBD1 (5 bases). V gave up 5 bases and J gave up 5 bases, with 13 bases separating them. From germline, CDR1 is GTSNPN and CDR2 SVGIG (reference sequence). CDR3 length equals 12 residues. The CDR3 region is CAWGAIRDEQYF. The CDR3 DNA is TGTGCCTGGGGGGCCATCAGGGACGAGCAGTACTTC.

This clone was detected only once. The V and J genes are TRBV15 and TRBJ1-2, with D perhaps matching TRBD1 (6 bases). The V end lost 5 bases, the J end lost 8 bases, and 24 bases lay between the germline ends. CDR1 is LNHNV and CDR2 is YYDKDF in the germline V gene (reference sequence). This CDR3 has 16 amino acids. The CDR3 sequence: CATSRAGTPVSVGYTF. The CDR3, as DNA: TGTGCCACCAGCCGAGCCGGGACACCCGTATCGGTCGGCTACACCTTC.

A single count supports this clone. This chain links TRBV3-1 (or the pseudogene TRBV3-2) with TRBJ1-1; 8 nucleotides match TRBD1. The CDR3 has 16 amino acids. V lost 4 bases, J lost 1 base, and 8 bases stayed unmatched. Germline CDR1 LGHDT, CDR2 YNNKEL (reference sequence). The CDR3 sequence: CASSPRTGPGNTEAFF. In DNA, the CDR3 is TGTGCCAGCAGCCCGAGGACAGGGCCGGGGAACACTGAAGCTTTCTTT.

The chain uses TRBV29-1 and TRBJ1-1; D is possibly TRBD1 (5 bases). In germline, CDR1 is SQVTM, CDR2 ANQGSEA. The V end was cut by 0 bases, the J end by 1 base, with 9 bases between. The CDR3 has 14 amino acids. The DNA of the CDR3 is TGCAGCGTTGAAGATCTCAGGGCGAACACTGAAGCTTTCTTT. This encodes CSVEDLRANTEAFF.

The rearrangement links TRBV5-1 to TRBJ1-4; TRBD1 agrees at 9 bases. This CDR3 contains 15 residues. Trimming took 0 bases from V and 7 from J; bases not matched to a gene: 4. Germline CDR1 is SGHRS and CDR2 is YFSETQ. CDR3 nucleotide sequence: TGCGCCAGCAGCTTGGGGGACAGGGATGGTGAAAAACTGTTTTTT. Its translation is CASSLGDRDGEKLFF.